Here is one T cell receptor (beta chain) with its context. Its target is unknown. Per germline, CDR1 SGHTA and CDR2 FQGNSA. The CDR3 totals 18 residues. V dropped 6 bases and J dropped 4; count of bases not matched to a gene: 19. PCR employed 60 Vbeta and 13 Jbeta primers. Produced via immunoSEQ multiplex PCR; TCRdb's table is partial and in-frame only. The top ten clones hold about 4.7% of a sample with 150,000 to 200,000 clones, 70% to 75% of them seen once. This specimen comes from a study of cytomegalovirus exposure and HLA in healthy donors. Study-level points and caveats: HLA restriction was apparent for most CMV-associated TCR beta chains in a later analysis.

J is TRBJ2-3 and V is TRBV7-2; 7 bases fit TRBD2. The specimen sequenced was PBMCs. The clonotype originates from a man between 18 and 29 years old in good health and CMV-seropositive. As DNA, the CDR3 is TGTGCCAGCAGGACCGGACTAGGATTTCTCTCAATGGCAGATACGCAGTATTTT. Its translation: CASRTGLGFLSMADTQYF.